This T cell receptor beta chain was observed in a study of blood T cell repertoires in COVID-19. Study details: The United States, Italy and Spain supplied acute and convalescent COVID-19 samples. T cells, B-cell-depleted T cells, or PBMCs supplied cDNA or gDNA.

Seattle patient enrollment occurred during active infection, with longitudinal follow-up thereafter. Per the study methods: Estimated nucleated cell counts came from reference gene primer amplification. The method was immunoSEQ multiplex PCR; TCRdb's version includes in-frame clones alone and lacks a portion of them. The V and J calls and the clone size are those of that table, but D and trimming were determined from the DNA. The table includes about 230,000 clones, about nine tenths detected once. Sequencing used peripheral blood. The sequence came from a man aged 45 to 65 with COVID-19, enrolled during active disease.

CDR3 loop: CASTHTGGRGQPQHF. CDR3 DNA sequence: TGTGCCAGTACCCACACGGGGGGGCGAGGGCAGCCCCAGCATTTT. The chain recombines TRBV19 with TRBJ1-5, with D tentatively TRBD1 (6 bases). V lost 7 bases and J 7 bases, leaving 20 bases between the germline ends. Germline CDR1 and CDR2: LNHDA and SQIVND (reference sequence). The CDR3 length is 15 residues.